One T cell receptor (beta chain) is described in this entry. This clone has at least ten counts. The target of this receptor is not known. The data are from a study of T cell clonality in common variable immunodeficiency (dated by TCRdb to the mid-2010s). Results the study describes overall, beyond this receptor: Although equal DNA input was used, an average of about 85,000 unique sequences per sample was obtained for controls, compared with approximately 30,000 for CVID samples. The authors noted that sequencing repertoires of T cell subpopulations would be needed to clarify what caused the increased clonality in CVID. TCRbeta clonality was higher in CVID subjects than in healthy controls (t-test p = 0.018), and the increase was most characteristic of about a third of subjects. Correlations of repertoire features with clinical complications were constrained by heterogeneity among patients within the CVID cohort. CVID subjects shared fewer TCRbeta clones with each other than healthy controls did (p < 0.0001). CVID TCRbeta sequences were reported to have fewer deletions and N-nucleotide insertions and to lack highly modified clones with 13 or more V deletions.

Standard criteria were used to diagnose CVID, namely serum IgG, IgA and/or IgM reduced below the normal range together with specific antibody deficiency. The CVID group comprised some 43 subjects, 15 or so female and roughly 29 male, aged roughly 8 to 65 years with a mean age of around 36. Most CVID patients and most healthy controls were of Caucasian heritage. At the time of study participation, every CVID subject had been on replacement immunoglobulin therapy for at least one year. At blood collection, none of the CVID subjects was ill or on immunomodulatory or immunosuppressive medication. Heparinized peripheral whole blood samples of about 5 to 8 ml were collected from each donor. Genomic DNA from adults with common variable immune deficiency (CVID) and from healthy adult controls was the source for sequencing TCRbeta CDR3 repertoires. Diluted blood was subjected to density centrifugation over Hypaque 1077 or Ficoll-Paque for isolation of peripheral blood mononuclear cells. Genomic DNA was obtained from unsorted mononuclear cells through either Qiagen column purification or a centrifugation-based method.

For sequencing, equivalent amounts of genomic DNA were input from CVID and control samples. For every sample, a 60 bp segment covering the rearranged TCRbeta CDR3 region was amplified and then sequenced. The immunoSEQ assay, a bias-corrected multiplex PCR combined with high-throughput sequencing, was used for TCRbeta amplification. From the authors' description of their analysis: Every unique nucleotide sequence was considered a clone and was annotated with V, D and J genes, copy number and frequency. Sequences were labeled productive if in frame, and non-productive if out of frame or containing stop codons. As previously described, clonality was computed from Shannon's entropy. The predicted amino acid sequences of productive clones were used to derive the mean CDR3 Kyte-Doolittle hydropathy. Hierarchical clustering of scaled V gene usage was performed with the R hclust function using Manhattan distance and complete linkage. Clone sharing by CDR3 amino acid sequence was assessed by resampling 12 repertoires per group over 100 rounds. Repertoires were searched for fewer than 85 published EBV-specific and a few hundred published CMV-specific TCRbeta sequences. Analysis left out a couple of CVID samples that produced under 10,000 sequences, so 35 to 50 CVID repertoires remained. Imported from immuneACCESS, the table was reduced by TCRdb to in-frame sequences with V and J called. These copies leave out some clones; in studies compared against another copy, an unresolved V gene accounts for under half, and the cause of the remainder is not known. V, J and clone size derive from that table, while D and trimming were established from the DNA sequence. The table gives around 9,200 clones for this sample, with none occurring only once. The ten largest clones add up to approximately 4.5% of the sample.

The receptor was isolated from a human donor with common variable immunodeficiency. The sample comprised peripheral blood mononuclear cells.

For the CDR3, the sequence is CASSLGTGGGYEQYF. The DNA read from the CDR3 is TGTGCCAGCAGCCTAGGGACAGGGGGCGGCTACGAG. This chain joins TRBV7-9 to TRBJ2-7; TRBD1 fits 12 bases in the junction. The read stops 3 residues short of the end of the CDR3; the missing end is completed from the germline J gene. Unmatched junction bases come to 5, with V trimmed by 5 bases and J by 3 bases. The CDR3 numbers 15 residues from cysteine through phenylalanine. The CDR3 was read in part: 36 bases, with the frame set at base 1. Based on the germline V gene (reference sequence), the CDR1 and CDR2 sequences are SEHNR and FQNEAQ.